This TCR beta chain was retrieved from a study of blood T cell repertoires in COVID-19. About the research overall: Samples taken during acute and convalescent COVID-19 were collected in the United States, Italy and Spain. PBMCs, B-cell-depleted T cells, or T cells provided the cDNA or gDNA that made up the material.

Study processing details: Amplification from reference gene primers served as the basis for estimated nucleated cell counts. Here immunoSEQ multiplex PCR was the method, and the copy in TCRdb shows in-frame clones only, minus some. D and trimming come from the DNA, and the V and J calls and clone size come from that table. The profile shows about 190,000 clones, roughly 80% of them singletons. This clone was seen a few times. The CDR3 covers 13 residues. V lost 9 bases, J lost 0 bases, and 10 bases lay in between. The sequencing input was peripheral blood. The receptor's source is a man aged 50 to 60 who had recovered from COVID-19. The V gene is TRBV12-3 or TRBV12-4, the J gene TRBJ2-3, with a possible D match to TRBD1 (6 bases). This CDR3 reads CASGTRSTDTQYF. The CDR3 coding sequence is TGTGCCAGTGGGACACGGAGCACAGATACGCAGTATTTT.